The present entry profiles one T cell receptor (beta chain) with its context. Profiled with immunoSEQ multiplex PCR; TCRdb holds only in-frame clones, not every one. This sample yields roughly 64,000 clones, of which about four fifths are seen a single time; approximately 2.4% belongs to the top ten. This record comes from a study of OX40 agonist ivuxolimab in advanced cancers. Germline loops: CDR1 LGHNA, CDR2 YSLEER. With V trimmed by 5 bases and J by 6 bases, 7 bases remained unmatched. This CDR3 is 15 amino acids long. The chain recombines TRBV4-3 with TRBJ1-6; 7 nucleotides line up with TRBD1. The sequence derives from an adult with an advanced solid tumor such as melanoma, head and neck, liver or kidney cancer. The sample here was CD4+ or CD8+ T cells sorted from blood, taken in a trial of the OX40 agonist ivuxolimab. The CDR3 is CASSIRQGGNSPLHF. Written as DNA, the CDR3 is TGCGCCAGCAGCATTCGACAGGGCGGTAATTCACCCCTCCACTTT.